These T cell receptor beta chains were read from a single sample in a study of OX40 agonist ivuxolimab in advanced cancers. The assay was immunoSEQ multiplex PCR, and TCRdb's table has in-frame clones only and misses some. The sample comprises 72,000 or so clones, under 90% of which are singletons, and around 1.3% rests with the top ten. Sequenced material: CD4+ or CD8+ T cells sorted from blood, taken in a trial of the OX40 agonist ivuxolimab. The receptors were sampled from an adult with an advanced solid tumor such as melanoma, head and neck, liver or kidney cancer. Both conserved end residues are part of each CDR3. The D gene is left open where the match is weak. Some rows have no size entry. The others give once, few or many, or a class for an expanded clone.

d_gene | j_gene | v_gene | abundance | CDR3nt | CDR3aa
TRBD2 | TRBJ2-1 | TRBV6-6 | few | TGTGCCAGCAGTTTCGAGCGGGGAATATACAATGAGCAGTTCTTC | CASSFERGIYNEQFF
NA | TRBJ2-1 | TRBV4-3 | NA | TGCGCCAGCAGCCAAGATACGTTGGGGGTTATCAATGAGCAGTTCTTC | CASSQDTLGVINEQFF
TRBD1 | TRBJ2-2 | TRBV5-1 | once | TGCGCCAGCAGCAGCACAGGGGGCGGCACCGGGGAGCTGTTTTTT | CASSSTGGGTGELFF
NA | TRBJ1-6 | TRBV30 | NA | TGTGCCTGGAGTATAGGGCGAATTCGTAATTCACCCCTCCACTTT | CAWSIGRIRNSPLHF
TRBD2 | TRBJ2-1 | TRBV7-9 | few | TGTGCCAGCAGCTTAGGGCTAGCGGGGGACTTTGGGGATCGTGAGCAGTTCTTC | CASSLGLAGDFGDREQFF
TRBD2 | TRBJ2-3 | TRBV5-1 | NA | TGCGCCAGCAGCTCAGGACGAGGGGCGGGGGGCACAGATACGCAGTATTTT | CASSSGRGAGGTDTQYF
NA | TRBJ2-3 | TRBV15 | NA | TGTGCCACCAGGGAGTCGACGTCCACAGATACGCAGTATTTT | CATRESTSTDTQYF
NA | TRBJ2-7 | TRBV7-2 | once | TGTGCCAGCAGCTCTGGGGACGGGACCTACGAGCAGTACTTC | CASSSGDGTYEQYF
TRBD1 | TRBJ1-5 | TRBV5-6 | NA | TGTGCCAGCAGCCGGGACAGGGATCAGCCCCAGCATTTT | CASSRDRDQPQHF
NA | TRBJ2-1 | TRBV2 | once | TGTGCCAGCACCGAAGGGGGGGCCGGCTACAATGAGCAGTTCTTC | CASTEGGAGYNEQFF
NA | TRBJ1-2 | TRBV5-6 | NA | TGTGCCAGCAGCTTAAGGATCTTTAACTATGGCTACACCTTC | CASSLRIFNYGYTF
NA | TRBJ2-1 | TRBV5-8 | NA | TGTGCCAGCAGCTTGGAACCGGGGGTCCCCTATGAGCAGTTCTTC | CASSLEPGVPYEQFF
TRBD1 | TRBJ1-1 | TRBV5-5 | once | TGTGCCAGCAGCTACGGACAGGGCCCGGCTTTCTTT | CASSYGQGPAFF
NA | TRBJ2-7 | TRBV5-6 | NA | TGTGCCAGCAGCTTGGGGGCAGGGACGGACGAGCAGTACTTC | CASSLGAGTDEQYF
TRBD1 | TRBJ2-5 | TRBV19 | NA | TGTGCCAGTAGTATGGGGACAGGGGGCGCAAATATGAAGACCCAGTACTTC | CASSMGTGGANMKTQYF
NA | TRBJ2-7 | TRBV11-2 | NA | TGTGCCAGCAGCTTAGGAGCTAGCGAGCAGTACTTC | CASSLGASEQYF
TRBD1 | TRBJ2-1 | TRBV28 | NA | TGTGCCAGCAGGGGACAGGGGCGTGAGCAGTTCTTC | CASRGQGREQFF
NA | TRBJ2-3 | TRBV5-6 | once | TGTGCCAGCAGTCAAGTTGTCCTCTCGGGAGATACGCAGTATTTT | CASSQVVLSGDTQYF
NA | TRBJ1-6 | TRBV6-6 | NA | TGTGCCAGCAGTTACATTCAGGGGACAAATTCACCCCTCCACTTT | CASSYIQGTNSPLHF
NA | TRBJ1-2 | TRBV5-1 | NA | TGCGCCAGCAGCAAGGCGCAGGGGAGCTATGGCTACACCTTC | CASSKAQGSYGYTF
NA | TRBJ1-1 | TRBV5-1 | NA | TGCGCCAGCAGCACAATGGGGGGTCCTACTGAAGCTTTCTTT | CASSTMGGPTEAFF
NA | TRBJ2-3 | TRBV5-5 | few | TGTGCCAGCAGCTTGTTGTTTCGGACAGATACGCAGTATTTT | CASSLLFRTDTQYF
NA | TRBJ1-1 | TRBV9 | once | TGTGCCAGCAGCGCAGAGGGAACCCGGTTCGGCACTGAAGCTTTCTTT | CASSAEGTRFGTEAFF
NA | TRBJ1-2 | TRBV5-1 | once | TGCGCCAGCAGCTTGGAATTCGGCGGAAGGGGGGGCTACACCTTC | CASSLEFGGRGGYTF
TRBD2 | TRBJ2-7 | TRBV4-2 | few | TGTGCCAGCAGCCGCGGGGGGAGCTCCTACGAGCAGTACTTC | CASSRGGSSYEQYF
NA | TRBJ2-1 | TRBV5-6 | NA | TGTGCCAGCAGCTTGGCCCGCGGTAGGGAGGAGCAGTTCTTC | CASSLARGREEQFF
NA | TRBJ2-5 | TRBV2 | once | TGTGCCAGCAGCGGCCTGGGGGGACGTCGTCAAGAGACCCAGTACTTC | CASSGLGGRRQETQYF
NA | TRBJ1-2 | TRBV7-6 | many | TGTGCCAGCAGCCTAACGACTGGGGTTGACTATGGCTACACCTTC | CASSLTTGVDYGYTF
TRBD1 | TRBJ1-6 | TRBV7-8 | few | TGTGCCAGCGGGGAACGGACAGGGGGCGCGGGGTCACCCCTCCACTTT | CASGERTGGAGSPLHF
TRBD1 | TRBJ2-7 | TRBV6-5 | NA | TGTGCCAGCGGCGCCGGGACAGGGGACTACGAGCAGTACTTC | CASGAGTGDYEQYF
NA | TRBJ1-6 | TRBV6-1 | few | TGTGCCAGCAGACCCCGGAGGGCAGTCTCGAGGCCCCTCCACTTT | CASRPRRAVSRPLHF
TRBD1 | TRBJ1-2 | TRBV11-2 | NA | TGTGCCAGCAGCAAGACCAGGACAGGAAGCTATGGCTACACCTTC | CASSKTRTGSYGYTF
NA | TRBJ2-6 | TRBV7-9 | NA | TGTGCCAGCACCTTAGACTCTGGGGCCAACGTCCTGACTTTC | CASTLDSGANVLTF
TRBD2 | TRBJ2-7 | TRBV11-2 | NA | TGTGCCAGCAGCTTCCAAGCGGGGCCGTTTTACGAGCAGTACTTC | CASSFQAGPFYEQYF
NA | TRBJ1-1 | TRBV5-6 | NA | TGTGCCAGCACCAAAACGGGAGGGAGGAGGACTGAAGCTTTCTTT | CASTKTGGRRTEAFF
NA | TRBJ1-4 | TRBV5-1 | NA | TGCGCCAGCAGCTCCGGGACGGGTAAACTGTTTTTT | CASSSGTGKLFF